The 15 T cell receptor beta chains below were found in one sample sequenced in a study of blood T cell repertoires in COVID-19. Measured with immunoSEQ multiplex PCR; TCRdb has only the in-frame clones, and not every one. In the table there are about 76,000 clones, around 87% of which are singletons. The specimen sequenced was peripheral blood. The receptors originated from a woman older than 75 with active or convalescent COVID-19.

The CDR3 loop is CASSPQTGDNSPLHF. In DNA, the CDR3 is TGTGCCAGCTCACCCCAGACAGGGGACAATTCACCCCTCCACTTT. The J gene is TRBJ1-6, the V gene TRBV18; 8 bases map to TRBD1. Germline values: CDR1 KGHSH, CDR2 LQKENI. J was trimmed by 7 bases and V by 3 bases; bases with no gene match: 5. This CDR3 is built from 15 residues. Together with reference TRBV18 and TRBJ1-6, the CDR3 gives the full variable domain: NAGVMQNPRHLVRRRGQEARLRCSPMKGHSHVYWYRQLPEEGLKFMVYLQKENIIDESGMPKERFSAEFPKEGPSILRIQQVVRGDSAAYFCASSPQTGDNSPLHFGNGTRLTVT.

The chain has TRBV7-6 and TRBJ2-7; D remains unclear. Trimming took 2 bases from V and 1 from J, leaving 15 bases between them. The CDR3 has 16 residues. The germline V gene has CDR1 SGHVS and CDR2 FNYEAQ. CDR3: CASSLIVTTKSYEQYF. The CDR3 DNA sequence: TGTGCCAGCAGCTTAATTGTAACGACAAAATCCTACGAGCAGTACTTC.

The chain combines TRBV7-2 with TRBJ1-3, with D maybe TRBD1 (5 bases). Trimming shortened V by 3 bases and J by 2 bases, and 8 bases separated the two germline ends. From germline, CDR1 is SGHTA and CDR2 FQGNSA. CDR3 length equals 14 residues. CDR3 loop: CASSFGHTGNTIYF. CDR3 DNA: TGTGCCAGCAGCTTCGGACATACTGGAAACACCATATATTTT.

The rearrangement links TRBV3-1 (or the pseudogene TRBV3-2) to TRBJ2-7; tentatively, D is TRBD2 (7 bases). The CDR3 totals 17 residues. V lost 4 bases to trimming and J lost 0 bases, with 19 bases between them. CDR1 and CDR2 (germline): LGHDT, YNNKEL (reference sequence). This chain's CDR3 is CASSPLWGGSSSYEQYF. In nucleotides, the CDR3 is TGTGCCAGCAGCCCTCTATGGGGGGGCTCGAGCTCCTACGAGCAGTACTTC.

The chain recombines TRBV18 with TRBJ2-1; D is undetermined. The ends were cut back, 2 bases at V and 8 bases at J, with 10 bases in the middle. This CDR3 has 13 amino acids. The germline V gene encodes CDR1 KGHSH and CDR2 LQKENI. The CDR3 DNA reads TGTGCCAGCTCACCAAGTCTAGTCGATGAGCAGTTCTTC. Translation gives CASSPSLVDEQFF. The full variable domain, in which reference TRBV18 and TRBJ2-1 provide the parts outside the CDR3, is NAGVMQNPRHLVRRRGQEARLRCSPMKGHSHVYWYRQLPEEGLKFMVYLQKENIIDESGMPKERFSAEFPKEGPSILRIQQVVRGDSAAYFCASSPSLVDEQFFGPGTRLTVL.

The rearrangement links TRBV6-2 or TRBV6-3 to TRBJ1-5; no firm D call. V gave up 2 bases and J gave up 2 bases, with 10 bases separating them. Germline assignment: CDR1 MNHEY and CDR2 SVGEGT. This CDR3 is 15 amino acids long. The CDR3 sequence: CASSYEGLGNQPQHF. Here the CDR3 DNA reads TGTGCCAGCAGTTACGAGGGCCTTGGCAATCAGCCCCAGCATTTT.

V is TRBV11-2 and J is TRBJ2-5; 8 positions match TRBD2. This CDR3 has 17 residues. Trimming took 5 bases from V and 0 from J; bases not matched to a gene: 11. The V gene's germline CDR1 is SGHAT and CDR2 FQNNGV. CDR3 residues: CASSPRGSGGHQETQYF. In DNA, the CDR3 is TGTGCCAGCAGCCCGCGGGGAAGCGGGGGCCACCAAGAGACCCAGTACTTC. Together with reference TRBV11-2 and TRBJ2-5, the CDR3 gives the full variable domain: EAGVAQSPRYKIIEKRQSVAFWCNPISGHATLYWYQQILGQGPKLLIQFQNNGVVDDSQLPKDRFSAERLKGVDSTLKIQPAKLEDSAVYLCASSPRGSGGHQETQYFGPGTRLLVL.

The V call is TRBV3-1 (or the pseudogene TRBV3-2), the J call TRBJ2-7, with D unresolved. Germline V CDR1 and CDR2: LGHDT, YNNKEL (reference sequence). V lost 2 bases and J lost 4, with 15 bases in between. CDR3 length equals 15 residues. For the CDR3, the DNA is TGTGCCAGCAGCCAAACTATCTCCCCGGTTTACGAGCAGTACTTC. This gives the protein CASSQTISPVYEQYF.

This clone showed up just once. The V and J genes are TRBV2 and TRBJ2-3; the match to TRBD2 covers 10 bases. Germline values: CDR1 SNHLY, CDR2 FYNNEI. CDR3 length: 18 residues. The ends lost 2 bases at V and 1 base at J; junction bases unmatched: 9. The CDR3 DNA follows: TGTGCCAGCAGTGAATACGGTAGCGGGGGGCCAGGCACAGATACGCAGTATTTT. It encodes CASSEYGSGGPGTDTQYF.

The chain is built from TRBV11-2 and TRBJ1-4; D unresolved. The CDR3 covers 15 residues. Germline CDR1 is SGHAT and CDR2 is FQNNGV. V was clipped by 1 base and J by 3 bases, with 9 bases between them. CDR3 bases: TGTGCCAGCAGCTTAGTCGCGGACTCTAATGAAAAACTGTTTTTT. Translating gives CASSLVADSNEKLFF.

This chain connects TRBV3-1 (or the pseudogene TRBV3-2) to TRBJ1-2; the D gene is possibly TRBD1 (6 bases). Trimming took 1 base from V and 4 from J, leaving 13 bases between them. The germline V gene has CDR1 LGHDT and CDR2 YNNKEL (reference sequence). CDR3 length equals 15 residues. CDR3 region: CASSQGFDRTYGYTF. DNA for the CDR3: TGTGCCAGCAGCCAAGGTTTCGACAGGACCTATGGCTACACCTTC.

The table lists this clone with a count of one. The chain has TRBV7-8 and TRBJ1-5, with 7 positions matching TRBD1. The junction had 7 bases not matched to a gene; V was cut back by 5 bases and J by 0 bases. CDR3 length: 16 residues. Germline assignment: CDR1 SGHVS and CDR2 FQNEAQ. The CDR3 spells CASSLFGTVSNQPQHF. The CDR3, as DNA: TGTGCCAGCAGCCTATTCGGGACAGTTAGCAATCAGCCCCAGCATTTT.

V is TRBV11-2 and J is TRBJ2-1, with a possible D match to TRBD2 (5 bases). With 0 bases removed from V and 9 bases from J, the gap between germline ends came to 12 bases. CDR1 and CDR2 (germline): SGHAT, FQNNGV. CDR3 length: 14 residues. CDR3 sequence reads: CASSLDSGRGEQFF. In nucleotides, the CDR3 is TGTGCCAGCAGCTTAGACTCAGGACGGGGTGAGCAGTTCTTC. Based on the CDR3 plus reference TRBV11-2 and TRBJ2-1, the full variable domain is EAGVAQSPRYKIIEKRQSVAFWCNPISGHATLYWYQQILGQGPKLLIQFQNNGVVDDSQLPKDRFSAERLKGVDSTLKIQPAKLEDSAVYLCASSLDSGRGEQFFGPGTRLTVL.

CDR3 loop: CASSESQGLFYEQYF. The CDR3 bases are TGTGCCAGCAGTGAATCGCAGGGGCTATTCTACGAGCAGTACTTC. The rearrangement joins TRBV6-1 to TRBJ2-7; TRBD1 is a possible D gene (6 bases). Trimming pared 2 bases from V and 3 bases from J, leaving 14 bases between. The CDR3 length is 15 residues. Germline V gene lookup returns CDR1 MNHNS and CDR2 SASEGT.

J is TRBJ1-6 and V is TRBV7-2; 7 bases are a match to TRBD1. The germline CDR1 and CDR2 sequences are SGHTA and FQGNSA. Trimming took 4 bases from V and 6 from J; bases not matched to a gene: 6. This CDR3 spans 15 amino acids. DNA for the CDR3: TGTGCCAGCAGCTCCCGACAGGGCCTTAATTCACCCCTCCACTTT. As protein: CASSSRQGLNSPLHF.